The 14 T cell receptor beta chains presented below share a single source sample, sequenced in a study of blood T cell repertoires in COVID-19. The protocol was immunoSEQ multiplex PCR, while the TCRdb copy is restricted to in-frame clones and leaves out a portion. The sample includes roughly 200,000 clones, more than 75% of them seen just once. Sequencing used peripheral blood. These receptors all stem from a person in their 70s with COVID-19, enrolled during active disease.

The chain combines TRBV3-1 (or the pseudogene TRBV3-2) with TRBJ2-2, with D hard to call. CDR1 is LGHDT and CDR2 is YNNKEL in the germline V gene (reference sequence). CDR3 size: 14 residues. Trimming left V 2 bases short and J 4 bases short, with 8 bases between. The CDR3 protein is CASSQSSGTGELFF. The DNA for the CDR3 is TGTGCCAGCAGCCAATCGTCGGGCACCGGGGAGCTGTTTTTT.

The V gene is TRBV7-2, the J gene TRBJ1-3; a weak D match, TRBD1 (6 bases). Deletions cut 2 bases from V and 3 bases from J, with 14 bases between. The germline CDR1 and CDR2 sequences are SGHTA and FQGNSA. This CDR3 contains 16 residues. CDR3: CASSLIRGRGGNTIYF. The DNA of the CDR3 is TGTGCCAGCAGCTTAATCAGGGGCAGGGGTGGAAACACCATATATTTT. Filled out from reference TRBV7-2 and TRBJ1-3, the complete variable domain reads GAGVSQSPSNKVTEKGKDVELRCDPISGHTALYWYRQSLGQGLEFLIYFQGNSAPDKSGLPSDRFSAERTGGSVSTLTIQRTQQEDSAVYLCASSLIRGRGGNTIYFGEGSWLTVV.

In nucleotides, the CDR3 is TGTGCCAGCTCACCAGCACCGGGACAGAACACTGAAGCTTTCTTT. As protein: CASSPAPGQNTEAFF. V usage is TRBV18 and J usage is TRBJ1-1; D might be TRBD1 (6 bases). Trimming removed 2 bases at V and 1 base at J, with 11 bases between. The CDR3 is 15 residues long. Germline assignment: CDR1 KGHSH and CDR2 LQKENI.

The CDR3 spells CASRRPTSGNTIYF. As DNA, the CDR3 is TGCGCCAGCAGGCGACCGACATCTGGAAACACCATATATTTT. The chain is built from TRBV23-1 and TRBJ1-3; D unresolved. TRBV23-1 is known as an ORF, though its function is uncertain. CDR3 length: 14 amino acids. V lost 6 bases and J lost 1, with 10 bases in between.

This clone has just a few counts. The CDR3 coding sequence is TGCGCCAGCAGTGAGTCGTCTTATAGGAACACCGGGGAGCTGTTTTTT. This codes for CASSESSYRNTGELFF. J is TRBJ2-2 and V is TRBV10-2, with no clear D. The CDR3 spans 16 residues. With 0 bases removed from V and 1 base from J, the gap between germline ends came to 9 bases. Germline CDR1 reads WSHSY; CDR2 reads SAAADI.

The V call is TRBV28, the J call TRBJ1-6; 8 bases line up with TRBD1. There are 13 residues in the CDR3. V gave up 10 bases and J gave up 9 bases; unmatched junction bases: 8. Germline V lookup: CDR1 MDHEN, CDR2 SYDVKM. The CDR3 nucleotides read TGTGCCACCAGGGGGACAGGTTCTTCACCCCTCCACTTT. Encoded protein: CATRGTGSSPLHF.

J is TRBJ2-1 and V is TRBV5-1; 13 nucleotides line up with TRBD2. This CDR3 has 16 residues. Germline CDR1 reads SGHRS; CDR2 reads YFSETQ. V was pared by 4 bases and J by 8 bases, with 9 bases of the junction left unmatched. CDR3 residues: CASSHGLAGEGYEQFF. The CDR3 DNA sequence: TGCGCCAGCAGCCACGGACTAGCGGGAGAGGGTTATGAGCAGTTCTTC.

This clone was seen only a few times. The chain recombines TRBV9 with TRBJ2-3; D gene uncertain. CDR3 length: 15 residues. V was pared by 4 bases and J by 5 bases, with 17 bases between. Germline V gene sequence: CDR1 SGDLS, CDR2 YYNGEE. CDR3 protein: CASSLVSSRGDTQYF. The CDR3 nucleotides are TGTGCCAGCAGCCTAGTCTCCTCACGCGGAGATACGCAGTATTTT.

The CDR3 region is CASRDGGQGIYEQYF. Here the CDR3 DNA reads TGTGCCAGCAGGGACGGGGGACAGGGAATCTACGAGCAGTACTTC. This chain uses TRBV2 with TRBJ2-7; 9 bases agree with TRBD1. The trim removed 6 bases at V and 3 bases at J, leaving 9 bases unmatched. The CDR3 extends over 15 amino acids. Germline V gene sequence: CDR1 SNHLY, CDR2 FYNNEI.

V and J are TRBV6-2 or TRBV6-3 and TRBJ2-2; tentatively, D is TRBD1 (5 bases). The germline V gene encodes CDR1 MNHEY and CDR2 SVGEGT. The CDR3 runs to 14 residues. Trimming stripped 1 base from V and 6 bases from J, with 9 bases between. The CDR3 here is CASSYWGDPGELFF. CDR3 in DNA: TGTGCCAGCAGTTACTGGGGCGATCCCGGGGAGCTGTTTTTT.

The chain uses TRBV10-2 and TRBJ2-7, with D possibly being TRBD2 (5 bases). This CDR3 contains 13 residues. Germline V gene data show CDR1 as WSHSY and CDR2 as SAAADI. V lost 6 bases, J lost 2 bases, and 11 bases lay in between. The CDR3 loop reads CASRPDGTYEQYF. CDR3 in DNA: TGCGCCAGCAGACCCGACGGGACCTACGAGCAGTACTTC.

The CDR3 protein is CASSVEAGGIEPQHF. CDR3 DNA sequence: TGTGCCAGCAGCGTAGAGGCGGGGGGCATCGAGCCCCAGCATTTT. The gene calls are TRBV9 and TRBJ1-5; the D gene is possibly TRBD1 (6 bases). The CDR3 runs to 15 residues. Per the germline V gene, CDR1 is SGDLS and CDR2 is YYNGEE. The V end lost 0 bases, the J end lost 8 bases, and 15 bases lay between the germline ends.

The genes are TRBV2 and TRBJ2-3, with 7 bases lining up with TRBD2. The CDR3 loop spans 13 amino acids. J lost 8 bases, V lost 11 bases, and 13 bases had no gene match. The germline V gene has CDR1 SNHLY and CDR2 FYNNEI. The CDR3 loop reads CAGGGLFAGTQYF. DNA for the CDR3: TGTGCCGGGGGGGGACTATTTGCGGGTACGCAGTATTTT.

The chain's CDR3 is CASSVGTGTEAFF. The CDR3 DNA sequence: TGTGCCAGCAGCGTAGGGACAGGCACTGAAGCTTTCTTT. The V gene is TRBV9, the J gene TRBJ1-1; 7 nucleotides agree with TRBD1. The CDR3 sequence is 13 residues long. V dropped 0 bases and J dropped 4; count of bases not matched to a gene: 0. Germline V lookup: CDR1 SGDLS, CDR2 YYNGEE.